This TCR beta chain was sequenced during a study of blood T cell repertoires in COVID-19. The sample holds one count of this clone. TCRdb's table, derived via immunoSEQ multiplex PCR, lists solely in-frame clones and lacks some. The table lists roughly 120,000 clones, 90% of them singletons, with less than 5% in the top ten. The germline V gene has CDR1 MNHEY and CDR2 SVGAGI. The V gene end was trimmed by 6 bases and the J gene end by 4 bases; junction bases not matched to a gene: 3. This CDR3 spans 13 amino acids. This clonotype originated in a man aged 55 to 69 with COVID-19, enrolled during active disease. The V call is TRBV6-5, the J call TRBJ2-1; 7 positions agree with TRBD2. Sample: peripheral blood. As DNA, the CDR3 is TGTGCCAGCAGCAGCGGGGAGTACAATGAGCAGTTCTTC. It codes for CASSSGEYNEQFF.